This T cell receptor (beta chain) is drawn from a study of STAT5B mutations in CD4+ large granular lymphocyte leukemia. Study findings and constraints: CD4-sorted patient repertoires seemed more clonal than healthy CD4+ repertoires.

Control samples were healthy donors' buffy coats. Trimming took 0 bases from V and 3 from J; bases not matched to a gene: 2. Germline CDR1 and CDR2: SGHDT and YYEEEE. This CDR3 comprises 14 residues. Sequencing was performed with immunoSEQ multiplex PCR; in TCRdb, only in-frame clones are kept and a portion is missing. The sample records about 27,000 clones, around two thirds being singletons. This clone was picked up a small number of times. The antigen is unknown. The sequence was obtained from a human donor in good health. The source material was CD4+ T cells from blood buffy coats. This rearrangement joins TRBV5-6 to TRBJ1-1, with 7 bases that match TRBD1. The CDR3 coding sequence is TGTGCCAGCAGCTTGGCCAGGGGGTACACTGAAGCTTTCTTT. Its translation: CASSLARGYTEAFF.